This T cell receptor (beta chain) was found in a study of cytomegalovirus exposure and HLA in healthy donors. Study-level findings and limits: Cytomegalovirus status was reportedly diagnosed by the classifier with high specificity and sensitivity.

Trimming took 6 bases from V and 2 from J, leaving 16 bases between them. The CDR3 consists of 15 residues. Germline V gene lookup returns CDR1 SNHLY and CDR2 FYNNEI. PCR amplification relied on 60 Vbeta primers (plus 13 Jbeta primers). The repertoire was sequenced with immunoSEQ multiplex PCR; TCRdb's copy has only in-frame clones and lacks some. The table has roughly 86,000 clones, approximately 64% seen once. Remarks on this clone: Its antigen remains unidentified.

This sequence originates from a woman in her forties or fifties in good health and CMV-seropositive. The chain has TRBV2 and TRBJ1-1; D perhaps matches TRBD1 (5 bases). Specimen: PBMCs. The CDR3 DNA sequence: TGTGCCAGCAGGTCGGACGGGGGAGGTAACACTGAAGCTTTCTTT. This codes for CASRSDGGGNTEAFF.